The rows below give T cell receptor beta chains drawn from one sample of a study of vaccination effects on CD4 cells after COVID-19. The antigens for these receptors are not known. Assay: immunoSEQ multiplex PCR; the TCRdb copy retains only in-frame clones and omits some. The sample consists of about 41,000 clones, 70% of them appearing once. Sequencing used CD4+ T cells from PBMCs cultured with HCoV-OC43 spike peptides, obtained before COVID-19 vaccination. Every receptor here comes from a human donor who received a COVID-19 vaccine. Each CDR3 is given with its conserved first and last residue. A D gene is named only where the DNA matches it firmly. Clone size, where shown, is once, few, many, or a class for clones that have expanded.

CDR3 protein: CASSLVSGIGTGELFF; CDR3 DNA: TGTGCCAGCAGCTTAGTTTCAGGGATTGGCACCGGGGAGCTGTTTTTT; clone size: -; J gene: TRBJ2-2; V gene: TRBV7-2; D gene: -
CDR3 protein: CASSQGHPGANYGYTF; CDR3 DNA: TGTGCCAGCAGCCAGGGTCACCCAGGGGCCAACTATGGCTACACCTTC; clone size: -; J gene: TRBJ1-2; V gene: TRBV14; D gene: -
CDR3 protein: CASGLPGSNNQPQHF; CDR3 DNA: TGTGCTAGTGGTCTCCCAGGGTCCAACAATCAGCCCCAGCATTTT; clone size: -; J gene: TRBJ1-5; V gene: TRBV12-5; D gene: -
CDR3 protein: CASSQAGTSQETQYF; CDR3 DNA: TGTGCCAGCAGCCAAGCCGGGACTAGCCAAGAGACCCAGTACTTC; clone size: -; J gene: TRBJ2-5; V gene: TRBV5-4; D gene: TRBD2
CDR3 protein: CASSRMTDYYGYTF; CDR3 DNA: TGTGCCAGCAGCCGTATGACTGACTACTATGGCTACACCTTC; clone size: -; J gene: TRBJ1-2; V gene: TRBV3-1/TRBV3-2; D gene: -
CDR3 protein: CASLPRGGHTEAFF; CDR3 DNA: TGTGCCAGCCTACCCCGGGGGGGGCACACTGAAGCTTTCTTT; clone size: few; J gene: TRBJ1-1; V gene: TRBV2; D gene: -
CDR3 protein: CASRGAPPSGGYNEQFF; CDR3 DNA: TGTGCCAGCCGCGGGGCACCTCCTAGCGGGGGCTACAATGAGCAGTTCTTC; clone size: few; J gene: TRBJ2-1; V gene: TRBV3-1/TRBV3-2; D gene: TRBD2
CDR3 protein: CASSSLRVTVYGYTF; CDR3 DNA: TGTGCCAGCAGTTCCTTAAGGGTCACGGTCTATGGCTACACCTTC; clone size: -; J gene: TRBJ1-2; V gene: TRBV28; D gene: -
CDR3 protein: CASSQDAPGARVSTDTQYF; CDR3 DNA: TGTGCCAGCAGCCAAGATGCCCCCGGGGCCCGAGTGAGCACAGATACGCAGTATTTT; clone size: -; J gene: TRBJ2-3; V gene: TRBV3-1/TRBV3-2; D gene: -
CDR3 protein: CASSPPMGANTEAFF; CDR3 DNA: TGTGCCAGCTCACCACCGATGGGTGCGAACACTGAAGCTTTCTTT; clone size: -; J gene: TRBJ1-1; V gene: TRBV18; D gene: -
CDR3 protein: CASSQDASGHYNEQFF; CDR3 DNA: TGTGCCAGCAGCCAAGACGCTAGCGGGCACTACAATGAGCAGTTCTTC; clone size: -; J gene: TRBJ2-1; V gene: TRBV4-2; D gene: TRBD2
CDR3 protein: CASSQIPGRRNNNEQFF; CDR3 DNA: TGTGCCAGCAGCCAAATCCCGGGCCGCAGAAATAACAATGAGCAGTTCTTC; clone size: -; J gene: TRBJ2-1; V gene: TRBV14; D gene: -
CDR3 protein: CASSQDWGGFNSPLHF; CDR3 DNA: TGCGCCAGCAGCCAAGATTGGGGGGGCTTTAATTCACCCCTCCACTTT; clone size: few; J gene: TRBJ1-6; V gene: TRBV4-3; D gene: -
CDR3 protein: CASSRYRGYEQYF; CDR3 DNA: TGTGCCAGCAGTCGGTACAGGGGGTACGAGCAGTACTTC; clone size: -; J gene: TRBJ2-7; V gene: TRBV27; D gene: TRBD1
CDR3 protein: CASSQDPAGGGYEQYF; CDR3 DNA: TGTGCCAGCAGCCAAGATCCCGCGGGAGGAGGGTACGAGCAGTACTTC; clone size: -; J gene: TRBJ2-7; V gene: TRBV3-1/TRBV3-2; D gene: TRBD2
CDR3 protein: CASSLGGRNSPLHF; CDR3 DNA: TGTGCCAGCAGCCTCGGGGGACGAAATTCACCCCTCCACTTT; clone size: -; J gene: TRBJ1-6; V gene: TRBV3-1/TRBV3-2; D gene: -
CDR3 protein: CASSFKLAGYTDTQYF; CDR3 DNA: TGTGCCAGCAGCTTTAAACTAGCGGGATACACAGATACGCAGTATTTT; clone size: -; J gene: TRBJ2-3; V gene: TRBV7-2; D gene: TRBD2
CDR3 protein: CAWEPGTGARGKLFF; CDR3 DNA: TGTGCCTGGGAACCAGGGACAGGGGCAAGGGGAAAACTGTTTTTT; clone size: -; J gene: TRBJ1-4; V gene: TRBV30; D gene: TRBD1
CDR3 protein: CASSERTGGLIQPQHF; CDR3 DNA: TGTGCCAGCAGTGAGCGGACAGGGGGTTTAATTCAGCCCCAGCATTTT; clone size: -; J gene: TRBJ1-5; V gene: TRBV6-1; D gene: TRBD1
CDR3 protein: CASSVGGRGNTGELFF; CDR3 DNA: TGTGCCAGCAGCGTAGGGGGGAGGGGAAACACCGGGGAGCTGTTTTTT; clone size: -; J gene: TRBJ2-2; V gene: TRBV9; D gene: TRBD2
CDR3 protein: CASIKEINTEAFF; CDR3 DNA: TGTGCCAGCATCAAGGAAATAAACACTGAAGCTTTCTTT; clone size: -; J gene: TRBJ1-1; V gene: TRBV2; D gene: -
CDR3 protein: CASRGRTGELFF; CDR3 DNA: TGTGCCAGCAGGGGCAGGACCGGGGAGCTGTTTTTT; clone size: -; J gene: TRBJ2-2; V gene: TRBV28; D gene: -
CDR3 protein: CASSQELAKGTGELFF; CDR3 DNA: TGCGCCAGCAGCCAAGAGCTAGCCAAGGGGACCGGGGAGCTGTTTTTT; clone size: -; J gene: TRBJ2-2; V gene: TRBV4-3; D gene: -
CDR3 protein: CAWSKGTGENTEAFF; CDR3 DNA: TGTGCCTGGAGTAAGGGCACAGGCGAGAACACTGAAGCTTTCTTT; clone size: few; J gene: TRBJ1-1; V gene: TRBV30; D gene: -
CDR3 protein: CASSNGIRDTIYF; CDR3 DNA: TGTGCCAGTAGTAACGGGATTCGGGACACCATATATTTT; clone size: -; J gene: TRBJ1-3; V gene: TRBV19; D gene: -
CDR3 protein: CAWSLTGNEQFF; CDR3 DNA: TGTGCCTGGAGTCTAACCGGGAATGAGCAGTTCTTC; clone size: -; J gene: TRBJ2-1; V gene: TRBV30; D gene: -
CDR3 protein: CASSRGDRASSYEQYF; CDR3 DNA: TGTGCCAGCAGTCGGGGGGACAGGGCGAGCTCCTACGAGCAGTACTTC; clone size: few; J gene: TRBJ2-7; V gene: TRBV6-2/TRBV6-3; D gene: TRBD1
CDR3 protein: CASSSWTSGSTQYF; CDR3 DNA: TGTGCCAGCAGTTCCTGGACTAGCGGGAGCACCCAGTACTTC; clone size: -; J gene: TRBJ2-5; V gene: TRBV27; D gene: TRBD2
CDR3 protein: CASSLVGGGTSNQPQHF; CDR3 DNA: TGTGCCAGCAGTTTGGTCGGGGGGGGGACTAGCAATCAGCCCCAGCATTTT; clone size: -; J gene: TRBJ1-5; V gene: TRBV28; D gene: -
CDR3 protein: CASTPSGAPLTEAFF; CDR3 DNA: TGTGCCAGCACCCCGAGTGGGGCTCCCCTCACTGAAGCTTTCTTT; clone size: few; J gene: TRBJ1-1; V gene: TRBV6-5; D gene: -
CDR3 protein: CASSVGAAAGELFF; CDR3 DNA: TGTGCCAGTAGTGTAGGGGCCGCGGCCGGGGAGCTGTTTTTT; clone size: few; J gene: TRBJ2-2; V gene: TRBV19; D gene: -
CDR3 protein: CSALGRDGYTF; CDR3 DNA: TGCAGTGCCTTGGGCAGGGATGGCTACACCTTC; clone size: -; J gene: TRBJ1-2; V gene: TRBV20-1; D gene: -
CDR3 protein: CASSLTPYNEQFF; CDR3 DNA: TGTGCCAGCAGTTTGACGCCTTACAATGAGCAGTTCTTC; clone size: -; J gene: TRBJ2-1; V gene: TRBV12-3/TRBV12-4; D gene: -
CDR3 protein: CASSPRDTQYF; CDR3 DNA: TGTGCCAGCAGTCCTCGGGATACGCAGTATTTT; clone size: -; J gene: TRBJ2-3; V gene: TRBV28; D gene: -
CDR3 protein: CASSQQLAGGYEQYF; CDR3 DNA: TGTGCCAGTAGTCAACAACTAGCGGGAGGGTACGAGCAGTACTTC; clone size: -; J gene: TRBJ2-7; V gene: TRBV19; D gene: TRBD2
CDR3 protein: CASSLGGAGNTIYF; CDR3 DNA: TGTGCCAGCAGCTTGGGCGGGGCTGGAAACACCATATATTTT; clone size: few; J gene: TRBJ1-3; V gene: TRBV5-4; D gene: -
CDR3 protein: CATSRQGTTEAFF; CDR3 DNA: TGTGCCACCAGCAGACAGGGAACCACTGAAGCTTTCTTT; clone size: -; J gene: TRBJ1-1; V gene: TRBV15; D gene: -
CDR3 protein: CASSPRVSANTGELFF; CDR3 DNA: TGTGCCAGCAGCCCCCGCGTAAGCGCGAACACCGGGGAGCTGTTTTTT; clone size: -; J gene: TRBJ2-2; V gene: TRBV7-2; D gene: -